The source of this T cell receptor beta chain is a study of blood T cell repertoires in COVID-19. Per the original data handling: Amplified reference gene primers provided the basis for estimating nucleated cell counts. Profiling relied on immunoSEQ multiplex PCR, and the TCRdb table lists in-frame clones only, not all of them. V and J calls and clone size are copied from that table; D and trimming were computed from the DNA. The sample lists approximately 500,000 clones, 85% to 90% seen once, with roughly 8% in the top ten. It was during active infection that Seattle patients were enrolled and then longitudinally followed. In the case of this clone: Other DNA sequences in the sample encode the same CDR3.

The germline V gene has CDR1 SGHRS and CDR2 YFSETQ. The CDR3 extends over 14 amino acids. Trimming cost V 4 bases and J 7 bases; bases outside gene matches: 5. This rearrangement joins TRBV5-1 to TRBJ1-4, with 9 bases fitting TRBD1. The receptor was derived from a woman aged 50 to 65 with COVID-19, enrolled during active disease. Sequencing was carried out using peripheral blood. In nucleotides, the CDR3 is TGCGCCAGCAGCCCGACAGGGGGTCGTGAAAAACTGTTTTTT. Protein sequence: CASSPTGGREKLFF.